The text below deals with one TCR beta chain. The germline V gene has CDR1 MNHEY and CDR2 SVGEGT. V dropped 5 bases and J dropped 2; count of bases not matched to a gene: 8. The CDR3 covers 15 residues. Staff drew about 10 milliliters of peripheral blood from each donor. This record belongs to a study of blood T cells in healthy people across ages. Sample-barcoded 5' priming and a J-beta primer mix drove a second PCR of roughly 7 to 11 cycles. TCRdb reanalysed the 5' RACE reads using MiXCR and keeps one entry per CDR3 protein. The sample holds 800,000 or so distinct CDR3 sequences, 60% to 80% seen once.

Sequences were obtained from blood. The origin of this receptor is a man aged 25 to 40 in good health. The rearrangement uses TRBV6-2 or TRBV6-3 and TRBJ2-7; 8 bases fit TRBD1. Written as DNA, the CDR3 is TGTGCCAGCAGTACCCTCACGGACAGGGCCTACGAGCAGTACTTC. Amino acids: CASSTLTDRAYEQYF.